This T cell receptor delta chain is from a study of Vδ1+ human thymocytes. General study findings and limits: Thymic TRG and TRD repertoires appeared highly polyclonal. Despite high sort purity, roughly 21% of thymic T cell receptor delta sequences were Vdelta2.

Extracted RNA was reverse transcribed into cDNA. The CDR3 regions were amplified by multiplex PCR from V-gene primers to a constant-region primer. TCRdb reprocessed the multiplex PCR reads using CATT. The sample records about 25,000 delta-chain clones, roughly 6.7% being singletons. Worth noting for this clone: Antigen: not known.

The CDR3 is 21 amino acids. Germline V CDR1 and CDR2: TSWWSYY, QGS. V was clipped by 4 bases and J by 1 base; unmatched bases: 22. Alphabeta T cells were depleted, then CD3+ Vdelta1+ Vdelta2- thymocytes were FACS-sorted. Vdelta1+ thymocyte sorts reached between roughly 96% and 99.6% purity. The sample comprised Vdelta1+ gamma-delta thymocytes from the thymus. Stated subset: FACS-sorted CD3+ TCRalphabeta- TCRVdelta1+ TCRVdelta2- thymocytes. This clonotype was obtained from a girl in the first two years of life who had congenital heart surgery. The V and J genes are TRDV1 and TRDJ1; 9 positions agree with TRDD3. CDR3 sequence (DNA): TGTGCTCTTGGGGGATATCTCGTACTGGGGGACTTTTTGAAGGGCACCGATAAACTCATCTTT. This codes for CALGGYLVLGDFLKGTDKLIF.